These 20 T cell receptor beta chains came from one sample sequenced in a study of CD4 and CD8 cells across lung adenocarcinoma regions (dated by TCRdb to 2016 to 2019). Library preparation was by PCR. The listed sequencing device is HiSeq X Ten. The public reads were quality trimmed at Q25 with fastp and then assembled into clones with MiXCR by TCRdb, keeping productive beta chains. Entries are consolidated by CDR3 protein sequence, retaining the most common genes and DNA. This sample holds about 19,000 distinct CDR3 sequences; 50% were observed only once. The leading ten clones occupy 30% to 40% of the sample. The sequencing sample was made of CD8+ T cells from the margin of a lung tumor. In light of the paper, this sample's cell subset or site label describes: tumor margin region. These receptors all come from a male donor with lung adenocarcinoma. The CD4 and CD8 labels of this study may be unreliable.

V usage is TRBV6-1 and J usage is TRBJ2-1, with 7 bases that match TRBD2. The end of the DNA aligns better with TRBJ2-7, so the J call may be wrong. Per germline, CDR1 MNHNS and CDR2 SASEGT. The CDR3 extends over 15 amino acids. The CDR3 sequence is CASNFGGRKMDEQYF. The CDR3 DNA sequence: TGTGCCAGCAACTTCGGCGGGAGAAAAATGGACGAGCAGTACTTC.

This clonotype is deemed large. The chain is built from TRBV6-1 and TRBJ2-1, with 11 bases matching TRBD2. Germline CDR1 is MNHNS and CDR2 is SASEGT. The CDR3 has 15 residues. The J segment lost 5 bases and the V segment lost 2 bases, leaving 2 bases of the junction unmatched. The DNA of the CDR3 is TGTGCCAGCAGTGAAACGGGACTAGCGGACAATGAGCAGTTCTTC. Residues: CASSETGLADNEQFF.

This clonotype was observed a few times. V gene TRBV6-1 combines with J gene TRBJ2-3; D is tentatively TRBD1 or TRBD2 (5 bases each). V gave up 2 bases and J gave up 9 bases, with 12 bases separating them. The CDR3 contains 13 residues. The germline V gene encodes CDR1 MNHNS and CDR2 SASEGT. CDR3 sequence (DNA): TGTGCCAGCAGTGAATTGAGGGGTGAGACGCAGTATTTT. It codes for CASSELRGETQYF.

The chain employs TRBV27 and TRBJ2-1; 8 bases map to TRBD1. Looked up from germline, CDR1 is MNHEY and CDR2 is SMNVEV (reference sequence). This CDR3 has 15 amino acids. V shed 7 bases and J 3 bases; nucleotides not matched to a gene: 8. The CDR3 DNA is TGTGCCAGCATGGAGGGGACAGGCAACTACAATGAGCAGTTCTTC. Translation gives CASMEGTGNYNEQFF.

This clonotype was recorded many times. The chain is built from TRBV12-3 or TRBV12-4 and TRBJ1-4; D is perhaps TRBD1 (6 bases). The CDR3 spans 15 residues. The V and J ends lost 5 bases and 0 bases respectively, with 10 bases between them. The CDR3 reads CASSVGHATNEKLFF. For the CDR3, the DNA is TGTGCCAGCAGTGTGGGACACGCAACTAATGAAAAACTGTTTTTT.

The J gene is TRBJ2-3, the V gene TRBV6-5; D might be TRBD1 or TRBD2, each matching 6 bases. This CDR3 has 15 amino acids. CDR1 and CDR2 (germline): MNHEY, SVGAGI. Trimming removed 8 bases from V and 11 bases from J, with 26 bases in between. As DNA, the CDR3 is TGTGCCAGCGGTTCGGGCCTGGGGGGCACAAACATGCAGTATTTT. Its protein product is CASGSGLGGTNMQYF.

This chain joins TRBV6-1 and TRBJ2-4; 9 positions agree with TRBD2. This CDR3 has 15 amino acids. Germline V CDR1 and CDR2: MNHNS, SASEGT. Trimming took 8 bases from V and 13 from J; bases not matched to a gene: 18. The CDR3 DNA is TGTGCCAGCGGTGCGGGGGGGGGCCCCACAAATACGCAGTACTTC. Its protein is CASGAGGGPTNTQYF.

This chain connects TRBV5-1 to TRBJ2-5, with D unresolved. The V gene's germline CDR1 is SGHRS and CDR2 YFSETQ. V was pared by 2 bases and J by 3 bases, with 20 bases between. CDR3 length equals 17 residues. CDR3 sequence (DNA): TGCGCCAGCAGCTTTTCGGTGAACAGCAACTTAAAAGAGACCCAGTACTTC. It specifies CASSFSVNSNLKETQYF.

This clonotype has only a few counts. V usage is TRBV28 and J usage is TRBJ2-1; D perhaps matches TRBD1 (5 bases). This CDR3 is 10 amino acids long. Trimming pared 3 bases from V and 16 bases from J, leaving 10 bases between. CDR1 is MDHEN, CDR2 SYDVKM, per germline. The CDR3 coding sequence is TGTGCCAGCAGTTTGAACAGGTTATTCTTC. Translated, it gives CASSLNRLFF. Full variable domain (missing parts from reference TRBV28 and TRBJ2-1): DVKVTQSSRYLVKRTGEKVFLECVQDMDHENMFWYRQDPGLGLRLIYFSYDVKMKEKGDIPEGYSVSREKKERFSLILESASTNQTSMYLCASSLNRLFFGPGTRLTVL.

CDR3 protein: CASSFVRTGELFF. CDR3 DNA sequence: TGTGCCAGCAGTTTCGTTCGCACCGGGGAGCTGTTTTTT. This chain joins TRBV12-3 or TRBV12-4 and TRBJ2-2; D remains unclear. Trimming removed 3 bases at V and 4 bases at J, with 6 bases between. This CDR3 region has 13 residues.

This clonotype was seen many times. The V and J genes are TRBV7-2 and TRBJ2-6, with D uncertain. CDR1 is SGHTA and CDR2 is FQGNSA in the germline V gene. V was pared by 1 base and J by 3 bases, with 7 bases between. This CDR3 is 15 amino acids long. The CDR3 here is CASSLVGFGANVLTF. The CDR3 bases are TGTGCCAGCAGCTTAGTTGGGTTTGGGGCCAACGTCCTGACTTTC.

The CDR3 bases are TGTGCCAGCAGCTTACAGGGCGGCGGAGGAGAGACCCAGTACTTC. Translation: CASSLQGGGGETQYF. V is TRBV7-2 and J is TRBJ2-5; D tentatively reads TRBD1 or TRBD2 (5 bases each). Germline values: CDR1 SGHTA, CDR2 FQGNSA. The CDR3 contains 15 residues. Between the trimmed V and J ends, which lost 2 bases and 4 bases, there was a span of 14 bases.

The chain uses TRBV10-1 and TRBJ2-5, with D unresolved. The J call could be wrong; TRBJ2-7 is a better fit for the DNA end. The CDR3 has 10 amino acids. Germline assignment: CDR1 WNHNN and CDR2 SYGVQD (reference sequence). The CDR3: CASSMCEQYF. The CDR3 DNA is TGCGCCAGCTCGATGTGCGAGCAGTACTTC.

The V and J genes are TRBV7-6 and TRBJ2-1, with D tentatively TRBD1 or TRBD2 (5 bases each). Trimming took off 4 bases at V and 6 bases at J, with 16 bases between the two ends. Germline-derived CDR1 and CDR2 are SGHVS and FNYEAQ. This CDR3 is 15 amino acids long. The CDR3 spells CASSSGTSFRNEQFF. In DNA, the CDR3 is TGTGCCAGCAGCTCAGGGACCTCCTTTCGCAATGAGCAGTTCTTC.

The gene calls are TRBV6-1 and TRBJ2-1; D possibly corresponds to TRBD2 (5 bases). The V gene's germline CDR1 is MNHNS and CDR2 SASEGT. Between the trimmed V and J ends, which lost 10 bases and 9 bases, there was a span of 28 bases. The CDR3 has 16 residues. Here the CDR3 reads CATAVRSPGEPGEQFF. In DNA form, the CDR3 reads TGTGCCACCGCGGTCCGATCACCCGGGGAACCTGGTGAGCAGTTCTTC.

This sequence joins TRBV12-3 or TRBV12-4 and TRBJ2-1; 8 positions agree with TRBD2. After removal of 3 bases from V and 3 bases from J, the junction contained 1 base not matched to a gene. The CDR3 is 14 amino acids. CDR3 nucleotide sequence: TGTGCCAGCAGTTTCCTAGCGGGCTACAATGAGCAGTTCTTC. As protein: CASSFLAGYNEQFF.

The V and J genes are TRBV11-1 and TRBJ2-1; 9 positions match TRBD2. CDR3 size: 16 residues. CDR1 and CDR2 from the germline V gene are SGHAT and FQDESV (reference sequence). V dropped 5 bases and J dropped 5; count of bases not matched to a gene: 10. The CDR3 region is CASSVGATSGDNEQFF. The CDR3 DNA reads TGTGCCAGCAGCGTCGGTGCGACTAGCGGTGACAATGAGCAGTTCTTC.

This clonotype was observed a few times. One junction end does not reproduce the germline sequence, and a read error may be involved. This chain links TRBV6-1 with TRBJ2-3; D may match TRBD1 or TRBD2 (6 bases each). The CDR3 extends over 16 amino acids. The germline V gene has CDR1 MNHNS and CDR2 SASEGT. The CDR3 DNA reads TGTGCCAGCGGGGGAGCCGGGGGCGGTGACGGGGATACCCAGTATTTC. Its protein product is CASGGAGGGDGDTQYF.

The V gene is TRBV27, the J gene TRBJ2-1; weak D call: TRBD2 (6 bases). The CDR3 consists of 15 residues. V lost 8 bases, J lost 4 bases, and 18 bases lay in between. CDR1 and CDR2 (germline): MNHEY, SMNVEV (reference sequence). The CDR3 DNA follows: TGTGCCAGCCGGGCGGGACCCCAAATTTACAATGAGCAGTTCTTC. Translated: CASRAGPQIYNEQFF.

This CDR3 is CASGGPGGRDRETQYF. The CDR3 nucleotides are TGTGCCAGCGGGGGGCCCGGGGGCCGTGACCGAGAGACCCAGTATTTT. The V call is TRBV6-1, the J call TRBJ2-3; D is tentatively TRBD1 or TRBD2 (6 bases each). The CDR3 contains 16 residues. CDR1 is MNHNS and CDR2 is SASEGT in the germline V gene. The V and J ends lost 8 bases and 12 bases respectively, with 30 bases between them.